The 30 T cell receptor beta chains given below trace back to one sample, sequenced in a study of tumor-infiltrating lymphocytes in localized non-small cell lung cancer. Repertoires were generated with immunoSEQ multiplex PCR, while TCRdb's copy carries only in-frame clones and drops some. The table records around 7,000 clones, about three fifths of them present only once. Sequenced input: uninvolved lung tissue not adjacent to the tumor. The receptors stem from a human donor with non-small cell lung cancer.

This clone is categorized as hyperexpanded. The rearrangement uses TRBV4-3 and TRBJ2-7, with TRBD2 as a possible D gene (5 bases). The V and J ends lost 1 base and 5 bases respectively, with 9 bases between them. Germline lookup yields CDR1 LGHNA and CDR2 YSLEER. This CDR3 spans 13 amino acids. The CDR3 is CASSQAGADEQYF. The CDR3 region has the DNA TGCGCCAGCAGCCAAGCTGGAGCGGACGAGCAGTACTTC.

J is TRBJ1-2 and V is TRBV9, with 7 bases that match TRBD1. The trim removed 2 bases at V and 1 base at J, leaving 5 bases unmatched. Germline V lookup: CDR1 SGDLS, CDR2 YYNGEE. The CDR3 length is 15 residues. CDR3 in amino acids: CASSVGTEVNYGYTF. The DNA of the CDR3 is TGTGCCAGCAGCGTTGGGACAGAAGTTAACTATGGCTACACCTTC.

The V gene is TRBV9, the J gene TRBJ1-2; D uncertain. Trimming took off 4 bases at V and 8 bases at J, with 18 bases between the two ends. CDR1 and CDR2 (germline): SGDLS, YYNGEE. The CDR3 is made up of 14 amino acids. This CDR3 reads CASSPAFGPEGYTF. In nucleotides, the CDR3 is TGTGCCAGCAGCCCTGCTTTCGGCCCGGAGGGCTACACCTTC.

The genes are TRBV14 and TRBJ2-5; 10 positions match TRBD2. The CDR3 spans 16 residues. V trimming: 4 bases; J trimming: 1 base; junction bases outside the gene matches: 6. In germline, CDR1 is SGHDN, CDR2 FVKESK. The CDR3 protein is CASSLERGGTQETQYF. In nucleotides, the CDR3 is TGTGCCAGCAGCCTCGAGCGGGGGGGCACCCAAGAGACCCAGTACTTC.

This chain joins TRBV19 and TRBJ1-2; TRBD1 aligns across 9 bases. This CDR3 spans 16 amino acids. Trimming removed 6 bases from V and 5 bases from J; junction bases left unmatched: 13. The germline CDR1 and CDR2 sequences are LNHDA and SQIVND (reference sequence). The CDR3 sequence: CASSLQGEGTGYGYTF. The CDR3, as DNA: TGTGCCAGTAGCCTTCAAGGGGAAGGGACAGGGTATGGCTACACCTTC.

This clone was recorded once. The genes are TRBV6-1 and TRBJ1-3, with 7 nucleotides matching TRBD1. The CDR3 is 14 residues long. J lost 4 bases, V lost 6 bases, and 6 bases had no gene match. The germline gives CDR1 MNHNS, CDR2 SASEGT. CDR3 residues: CASSELDRGNTIYF. DNA for the CDR3: TGTGCCAGCAGCGAATTGGACAGGGGAAACACCATATATTTT.

CDR3 DNA: TGTGCCAGCAGTTACCTCGACAGGGAAGGTTATGGCTACACCTTC. It specifies CASSYLDREGYGYTF. The rearrangement links TRBV6-5 to TRBJ1-2; 7 positions agree with TRBD1. The CDR3 runs 15 residues. In germline, CDR1 is MNHEY, CDR2 SVGAGI. Trimming took 2 bases from V and 5 from J; bases not matched to a gene: 8.

V usage is TRBV5-1 and J usage is TRBJ2-1; 7 positions match TRBD2. CDR1 SGHRS and CDR2 YFSETQ come from the germline V gene. The V gene end was trimmed by 4 bases and the J gene end by 4 bases; junction bases not matched to a gene: 11. The CDR3 length is 16 residues. The CDR3 loop is CASSPGGGGPYNEQFF. CDR3 sequence (DNA): TGCGCCAGCAGCCCCGGTGGCGGGGGACCTTACAATGAGCAGTTCTTC.

V and J are TRBV19 and TRBJ1-5; D is unresolved. The CDR3 covers 13 residues. Per germline, CDR1 LNHDA and CDR2 SQIVND (reference sequence). V lost 5 bases and J lost 5, with 10 bases in between. The CDR3 DNA is TGTGCCAGTAGTGAGACGCGCCATCAGCCCCAGCATTTT. Its protein is CASSETRHQPQHF.

The chain joins TRBV5-1 to TRBJ1-2; a possible D gene is TRBD1 (6 bases). Germline V gene sequence: CDR1 SGHRS, CDR2 YFSETQ. The CDR3 is 13 residues long. V dropped 0 bases and J dropped 8 bases, with 11 bases sitting between them. As DNA, the CDR3 is TGCGCCAGCAGCTTGGTTACAGGGCGAGGCTACACCTTC. Translation gives CASSLVTGRGYTF.

The chain uses TRBV18 and TRBJ1-2, with D uncertain. Trimming cost V 0 bases and J 7 bases, with 9 bases left between them. The CDR3 extends over 13 amino acids. Germline CDR1 and CDR2: KGHSH and LQKENI. CDR3 region: CASSPPAGSGYTF. The CDR3 DNA sequence: TGTGCCAGCTCACCACCGGCAGGATCTGGCTACACCTTC.

The chain has TRBV30 and TRBJ1-2, with 8 nucleotides matching TRBD1. The length of the CDR3 is 12 residues. Germline lookup yields CDR1 GTSNPN and CDR2 SVGIG (reference sequence). V was pared by 4 bases and J by 6 bases, with 4 bases of the junction left unmatched. The CDR3 loop reads CAWKGQVDGYTF. The CDR3 bases are TGTGCCTGGAAGGGACAGGTCGATGGCTACACCTTC.

This chain links TRBV9 with TRBJ2-7; TRBD2 aligns across 7 bases. J gave up 2 bases and V 1 base, and 3 bases lay outside the gene matches. Germline V lookup: CDR1 SGDLS, CDR2 YYNGEE. CDR3 length: 14 residues. The CDR3 sequence: CASSVTGTTYEQYF. In DNA form, the CDR3 reads TGTGCCAGCAGCGTAACCGGGACTACCTACGAGCAGTACTTC.

The chain combines TRBV19 with TRBJ2-3; tentatively, D is TRBD2 (7 bases). Germline CDR1 LNHDA, CDR2 SQIVND (reference sequence). CDR3 length equals 16 residues. V was clipped by 4 bases and J by 6 bases, with 20 bases between them. CDR3: CASSNRWGGPQDTQYF. The CDR3 DNA is TGTGCCAGTAGTAACCGCTGGGGGGGGCCCCAGGATACGCAGTATTTT.

This rearrangement joins TRBV6-1 to TRBJ2-2; D call uncertain. From germline, CDR1 is MNHNS and CDR2 SASEGT. Trimming shortened V by 6 bases and J by 7 bases, and 15 bases separated the two germline ends. The CDR3 contains 14 residues. The CDR3 region is CASSSAHDGGELFF. CDR3 nucleotide sequence: TGTGCCAGCAGCTCAGCCCACGACGGCGGGGAGCTGTTTTTT.

This CDR3 reads CASSIFHGGNQPQHF. The CDR3 region has the DNA TGTGCCAGTAGTATCTTCCACGGGGGTAATCAGCCCCAGCATTTT. V usage is TRBV19 and J usage is TRBJ1-5, with D possibly being TRBD1 (5 bases). Trimming removed 3 bases at V and 4 bases at J, with 13 bases between. The CDR3 runs 15 residues. CDR1 is LNHDA and CDR2 is SQIVND in the germline V gene (reference sequence).

This clone was seen once. V and J are TRBV4-3 and TRBJ1-3; 8 bases agree with TRBD1. Germline-derived CDR1 and CDR2 are LGHNA and YSLEER. The ends lost 3 bases at V and 5 bases at J; junction bases unmatched: 3. This CDR3 spans 14 amino acids. CDR3 in amino acids: CASSQRQGRNTIYF. As DNA, the CDR3 is TGCGCCAGCAGCCAGAGACAGGGGCGAAACACCATATATTTT.

The chain joins TRBV5-1 to TRBJ2-5, with a weak D call TRBD2 (5 bases). There are 14 residues in the CDR3. Trimming left V 4 bases short and J 1 base short, with 11 bases between. Germline V gene data show CDR1 as SGHRS and CDR2 as YFSETQ. The DNA for the CDR3 is TGCGCCAGCAGCACTGGACTGGTCCAAGAGACCCAGTACTTC. Translation: CASSTGLVQETQYF. Supplemented by reference TRBV5-1 and TRBJ2-5, the full variable domain reads KAGVTQTPRYLIKTRGQQVTLSCSPISGHRSVSWYQQTPGQGLQFLFEYFSETQRNKGNFPGRFSGRQFSNSRSEMNVSTLELGDSALYLCASSTGLVQETQYFGPGTRLLVL.

The chain combines TRBV6-1 with TRBJ1-1, with D maybe TRBD1 (6 bases). The germline V gene encodes CDR1 MNHNS and CDR2 SASEGT. The length of the CDR3 is 17 residues. The germline V and J ends were trimmed by 2 bases and 2 bases, with 18 bases remaining between them. The CDR3 DNA is TGTGCCAGCAGTGAACCTCCGGGGGGGGCCTTTAACACTGAAGCTTTCTTT. Amino acids: CASSEPPGGAFNTEAFF.

This chain connects TRBV6-6 to TRBJ1-5; D is unclear. The CDR3 sequence is 13 residues long. With 6 bases removed from V and 1 base from J, the gap between germline ends came to 7 bases. From germline, CDR1 is MNHNY and CDR2 SVGAGI (reference sequence). The CDR3: CASRQFSNQPQHF. The CDR3 nucleotides read TGTGCCAGCAGACAGTTCAGCAATCAGCCCCAGCATTTT.

By its share, this clone is large. The chain links TRBV19 to TRBJ2-7; possible D gene TRBD1, 6 bases. The length of the CDR3 is 14 residues. CDR1 is LNHDA, CDR2 SQIVND, per germline (reference sequence). Trimming left V 1 base short and J 6 bases short, with 13 bases between. CDR3 amino acids: CASSIVVQGREQYF. The CDR3 DNA reads TGTGCCAGTAGTATAGTGGTACAGGGACGCGAGCAGTACTTC.

The V call is TRBV4-3, the J call TRBJ2-2; D gene uncertain. Germline CDR1 LGHNA, CDR2 YSLEER. V gave up 2 bases and J gave up 5 bases, with 15 bases separating them. The CDR3 has 16 amino acids. CDR3 amino acids: CASSQSNMGFTGELFF. The CDR3 nucleotides read TGCGCCAGCAGCCAATCGAACATGGGGTTTACCGGGGAGCTGTTTTTT.

This clone has just a few counts. The V gene is TRBV15, the J gene TRBJ1-5; TRBD1 matches 7 bases. V shed 3 bases, J shed 6 bases, and the junction held 11 bases outside the gene matches. Germline V lookup: CDR1 LNHNV, CDR2 YYDKDF (reference sequence). The CDR3 loop spans 16 amino acids. The CDR3 bases are TGTGCCACCAGCAGGACCACAGGGGCCGGGGGTCAGCCCCAGCATTTT. It codes for CATSRTTGAGGQPQHF.

The chain links TRBV11-2 to TRBJ1-1; D uncertain. CDR3 length equals 14 residues. V gave up 5 bases and J gave up 4 bases, with 14 bases separating them. In germline, CDR1 is SGHAT, CDR2 FQNNGV. The CDR3 nucleotides are TGTGCCAGCAGCGGGAAGCGTAGGGTCACTGAAGCTTTCTTT. The encoded protein is CASSGKRRVTEAFF.

This clone was picked up a small number of times. V is TRBV13 and J is TRBJ2-5, with 11 bases aligning to TRBD2. The CDR3 consists of 15 residues. In germline, CDR1 is PRHDT, CDR2 FYEKMQ (reference sequence). J lost 4 bases, V lost 0 bases, and 1 base had no gene match. The CDR3 loop reads CASSLGLAGVETQYF. CDR3 coding DNA: TGTGCCAGCAGCTTAGGACTAGCGGGGGTAGAGACCCAGTACTTC. The complete variable domain, with remaining parts taken from reference TRBV13 and TRBJ2-5, reads AAGVIQSPRHLIKEKRETATLKCYPIPRHDTVYWYQQGPGQDPQFLISFYEKMQSDKGSIPDRFSAQQFSDYHSELNMSSLELGDSALYFCASSLGLAGVETQYFGPGTRLLVL.

V usage is TRBV9 and J usage is TRBJ1-5; 7 bases map to TRBD1. CDR3 length: 15 amino acids. Germline V gene sequence: CDR1 SGDLS, CDR2 YYNGEE. Trimming removed 3 bases from V and 1 base from J; junction bases left unmatched: 4. The DNA of the CDR3 is TGTGCCAGCAGCGCGCCGGGACAGAGCAATCAGCCCCAGCATTTT. It specifies CASSAPGQSNQPQHF.

The chain has TRBV30 and TRBJ1-3; D ambiguous. The CDR3 has 15 amino acids. CDR1 is GTSNPN and CDR2 is SVGIG in the germline V gene (reference sequence). V shed 5 bases and J shed 0 bases, with 14 bases lying between them. This chain's CDR3 is CAWARLQSSGNTIYF. The CDR3 nucleotides read TGTGCCTGGGCACGACTGCAGAGCTCTGGAAACACCATATATTTT.

The V call is TRBV6-4, the J call TRBJ1-1, with D uncertain. Germline values: CDR1 MRHNA, CDR2 SNTAGT. V shed 4 bases and J shed 0 bases, with 6 bases lying between them. This CDR3 has 13 amino acids. The CDR3 nucleotides are TGTGCCAGCAGTGTGACGTTGAACACTGAAGCTTTCTTT. Translation: CASSVTLNTEAFF.

J is TRBJ2-6 and V is TRBV27; 7 bases agree with TRBD2. J was trimmed by 2 bases and V by 6 bases; bases with no gene match: 4. Germline values: CDR1 MNHEY, CDR2 SMNVEV (reference sequence). The CDR3 is 15 residues long. CDR3 region: CASRPRGAGANVLTF. Written as DNA, the CDR3 is TGTGCCAGCAGGCCTCGGGGGGCTGGGGCCAACGTCCTGACTTTC.

The chain couples TRBV7-9 to TRBJ1-4; TRBD1 is a possible D gene (6 bases). Trimming removed 0 bases at V and 4 bases at J, with 9 bases between. Germline V lookup: CDR1 SEHNR, CDR2 FQNEAQ (reference sequence). The CDR3 is 15 amino acids. CDR3 sequence (DNA): TGTGCCAGCAGCTTAGCGCAGGGGTATAATGAAAAACTGTTTTTT. Amino acids: CASSLAQGYNEKLFF.